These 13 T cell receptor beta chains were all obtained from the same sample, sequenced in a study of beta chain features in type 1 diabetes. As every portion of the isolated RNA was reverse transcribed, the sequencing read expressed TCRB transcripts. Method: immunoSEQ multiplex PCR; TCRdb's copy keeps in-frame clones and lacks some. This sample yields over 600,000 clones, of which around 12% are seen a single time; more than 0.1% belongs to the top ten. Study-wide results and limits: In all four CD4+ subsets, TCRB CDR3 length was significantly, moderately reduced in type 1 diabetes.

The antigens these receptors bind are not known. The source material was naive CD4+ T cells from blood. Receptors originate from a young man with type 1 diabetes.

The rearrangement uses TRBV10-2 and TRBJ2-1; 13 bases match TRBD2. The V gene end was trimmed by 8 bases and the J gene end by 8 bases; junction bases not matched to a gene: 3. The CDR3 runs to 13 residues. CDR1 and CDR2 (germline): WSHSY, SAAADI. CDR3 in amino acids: CASGLAGDHEQFF. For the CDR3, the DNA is TGCGCCAGCGGACTAGCGGGGGACCATGAGCAGTTCTTC.

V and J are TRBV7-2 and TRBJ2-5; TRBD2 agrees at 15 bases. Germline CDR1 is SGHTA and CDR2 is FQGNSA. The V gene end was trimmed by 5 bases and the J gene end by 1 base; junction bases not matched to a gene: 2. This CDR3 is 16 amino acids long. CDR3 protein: CASSEGLAGGQETQYF. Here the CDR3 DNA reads TGTGCCAGCAGCGAGGGACTAGCGGGGGGCCAAGAGACCCAGTACTTC.

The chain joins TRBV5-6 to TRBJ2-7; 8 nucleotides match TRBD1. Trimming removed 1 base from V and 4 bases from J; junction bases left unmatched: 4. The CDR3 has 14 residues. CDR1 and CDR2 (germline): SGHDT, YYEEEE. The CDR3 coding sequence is TGTGCCAGCAGCTTGCGACAGGGGCTTTACGAGCAGTACTTC. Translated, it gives CASSLRQGLYEQYF.

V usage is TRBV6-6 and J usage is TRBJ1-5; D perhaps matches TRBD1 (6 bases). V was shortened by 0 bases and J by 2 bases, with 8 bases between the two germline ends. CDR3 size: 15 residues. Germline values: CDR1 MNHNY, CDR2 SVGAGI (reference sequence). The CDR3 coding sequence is TGTGCCAGCAGTTACTCAACAGGGCGCAATCAGCCCCAGCATTTT. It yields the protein CASSYSTGRNQPQHF.

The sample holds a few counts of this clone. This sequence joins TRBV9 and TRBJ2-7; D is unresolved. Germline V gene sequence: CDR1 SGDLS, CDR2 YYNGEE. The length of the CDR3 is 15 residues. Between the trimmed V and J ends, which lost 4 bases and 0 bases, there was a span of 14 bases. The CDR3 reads CASSSYGGSSYEQYF. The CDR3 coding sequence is TGTGCCAGCAGCAGCTACGGCGGTAGCTCCTACGAGCAGTACTTC. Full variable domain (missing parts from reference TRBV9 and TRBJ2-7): DSGVTQTPKHLITATGQRVTLRCSPRSGDLSVYWYQQSLDQGLQFLIQYYNGEERAKGNILERFSAQQFPDLHSELNLSSLELGDSALYFCASSSYGGSSYEQYFGPGTRLTVT.

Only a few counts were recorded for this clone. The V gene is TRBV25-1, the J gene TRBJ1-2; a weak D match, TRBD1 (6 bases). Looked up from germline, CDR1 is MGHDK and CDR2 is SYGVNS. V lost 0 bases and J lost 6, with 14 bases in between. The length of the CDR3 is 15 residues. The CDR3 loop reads CASSEYGGLTDGYTF. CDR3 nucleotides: TGTGCCAGCAGTGAATACGGGGGCCTGACAGATGGCTACACCTTC.

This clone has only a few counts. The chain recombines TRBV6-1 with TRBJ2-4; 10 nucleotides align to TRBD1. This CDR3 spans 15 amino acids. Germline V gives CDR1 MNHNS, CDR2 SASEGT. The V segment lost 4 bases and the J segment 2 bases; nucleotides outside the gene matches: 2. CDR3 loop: CASSGQGASKNIQYF. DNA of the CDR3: TGTGCCAGCAGTGGACAGGGGGCTTCCAAAAACATTCAGTACTTC.

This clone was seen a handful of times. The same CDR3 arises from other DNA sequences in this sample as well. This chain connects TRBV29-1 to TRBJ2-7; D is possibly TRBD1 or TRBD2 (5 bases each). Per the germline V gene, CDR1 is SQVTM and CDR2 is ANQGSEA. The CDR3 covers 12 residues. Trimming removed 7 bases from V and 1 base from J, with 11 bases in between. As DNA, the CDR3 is TGCAGCGCCGGGGACGGATCCTACGAGCAGTACTTC. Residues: CSAGDGSYEQYF.

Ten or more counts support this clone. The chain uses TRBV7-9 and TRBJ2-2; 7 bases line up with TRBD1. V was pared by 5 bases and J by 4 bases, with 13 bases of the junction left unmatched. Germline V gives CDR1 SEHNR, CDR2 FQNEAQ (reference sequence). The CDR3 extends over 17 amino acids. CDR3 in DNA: TGTGCCAGCAGCCCCCGCGGCAGGGGGTCGGGCACCGGGGAGCTGTTTTTT. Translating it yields CASSPRGRGSGTGELFF.

CDR3 amino acids: CASSVGTGGAQPQHF. DNA of the CDR3: TGTGCCAGCAGCGTGGGGACAGGGGGGGCTCAGCCCCAGCATTTT. V and J are TRBV9 and TRBJ1-5, with TRBD1 matching 11 bases. The CDR3 is 15 residues long. V was clipped by 2 bases and J by 6 bases; unmatched bases: 4. Germline V gives CDR1 SGDLS, CDR2 YYNGEE.

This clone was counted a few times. The CDR3 DNA follows: TGTGCCAGCAGCCAAGTATTTGCAGGGGGCTACGAGCAGTACTTC. Encoded protein: CASSQVFAGGYEQYF. This chain uses TRBV4-2 with TRBJ2-7, with 7 nucleotides matching TRBD1. The CDR3 loop spans 15 amino acids. Per the germline V gene, CDR1 is LGHNA and CDR2 is YNFKEQ. Trimming took 1 base from V and 3 from J; bases not matched to a gene: 6.

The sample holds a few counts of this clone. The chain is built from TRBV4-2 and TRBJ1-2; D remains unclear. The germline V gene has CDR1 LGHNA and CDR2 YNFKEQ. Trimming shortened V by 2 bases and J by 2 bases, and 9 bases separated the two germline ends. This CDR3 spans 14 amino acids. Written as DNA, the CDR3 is TGTGCCAGCAGCCAAACCGCCGGCAACTATGGCTACACCTTC. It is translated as CASSQTAGNYGYTF.

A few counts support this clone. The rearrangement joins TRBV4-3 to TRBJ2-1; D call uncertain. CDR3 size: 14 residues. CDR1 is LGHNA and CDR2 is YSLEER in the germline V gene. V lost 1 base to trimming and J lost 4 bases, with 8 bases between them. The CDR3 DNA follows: TGCGCCAGCAGCCAAGGTTCACGGTACAATGAGCAGTTCTTC. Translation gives CASSQGSRYNEQFF.